One sample yielded the 12 T cell receptor beta chains listed below, sequenced in a study of tumour-infiltrating T cells in Burkitt lymphoma. Clones were read by immunoSEQ multiplex PCR, and TCRdb kept only the in-frame ones, dropping some. The sample contains about 1,000 clones, around 13% of which appear only once. What was sequenced was tumor tissue. The receptors derive from a human donor with diffuse large B-cell lymphoma.

The V and J genes are TRBV27 and TRBJ2-2, with 7 bases that match TRBD2. CDR1 MNHEY and CDR2 SMNVEV come from the germline V gene (reference sequence). The CDR3 totals 15 residues. Germline trimming cut 6 bases from V and 2 bases from J; bases unmatched to any gene: 6. The CDR3 DNA reads as TGTGCCAGCAGACGCGCGGGGGTTAACACCGGGGAGCTGTTTTTT. Amino acids: CASRRAGVNTGELFF.

The J gene is TRBJ2-7, the V gene TRBV20-1, with D uncertain. V lost 2 bases to trimming and J lost 3 bases, with 5 bases between them. The CDR3 runs 11 residues. Germline V gives CDR1 DFQATT, CDR2 SNEGSKA (reference sequence). CDR3 nucleotide sequence: TGCAGTGCTAGAAGCAGCTACGAGCAGTACTTC. It yields the protein CSARSSYEQYF.

This clone appeared once. The chain links TRBV27 to TRBJ2-1; D may match TRBD1 or TRBD2 (5 bases each). The V gene lost 2 bases and the J gene lost 4 bases, with 15 bases spanning the gap. CDR3 length equals 16 residues. Germline CDR1 reads MNHEY; CDR2 reads SMNVEV (reference sequence). The CDR3 reads CASSLGASRRYNEQFF. The CDR3 DNA sequence: TGTGCCAGCAGTTTAGGGGCTAGCCGGAGATACAATGAGCAGTTCTTC.

In DNA form, the CDR3 reads TGTGCCAGCAGCTCGGGGGGACCTTTCAATGAGCAGTTCTTC. Its protein is CASSSGGPFNEQFF. The V and J genes are TRBV7-9 and TRBJ2-1; 7 bases map to TRBD2. V lost 4 bases to trimming and J lost 6 bases; unmatched junction nucleotides: 6. The length of the CDR3 is 14 residues. Germline loops: CDR1 SEHNR, CDR2 FQNEAQ (reference sequence).

A remark on this clone: The same CDR3 also results from other DNA sequences found in this sample. CDR3 amino acids: CASSPGQGGTEAFF. CDR3 DNA sequence: TGCGCCAGCAGCCCTGGACAGGGTGGGACTGAAGCTTTCTTT. V usage is TRBV4-1 and J usage is TRBJ1-1; 8 nucleotides line up with TRBD1. Germline CDR1 is MGHRA and CDR2 is YSYEKL. The CDR3 consists of 14 residues. Unmatched junction bases numbered 6, after V lost 4 bases and J lost 5 bases.

The chain joins TRBV7-3 to TRBJ1-3; TRBD1 agrees at 10 bases. Germline CDR1 is SGHTA and CDR2 is FQGTGA. V was clipped by 3 bases and J by 0 bases; unmatched bases: 2. This CDR3 is 16 amino acids long. The CDR3 bases are TGTGCCAGCAGCTTGACAGGGGGCGCCTCTGGAAACACCATATATTTT. It is translated as CASSLTGGASGNTIYF.

There are a few counts of this clone. One junction end disagrees with the germline gene, perhaps due to a read error. The gene calls are TRBV7-8 and TRBJ1-4; D perhaps matches TRBD1 (5 bases). The CDR3 contains 14 residues. CDR1 and CDR2 from the germline V gene are SGHVS and FQNEAQ. As DNA, the CDR3 is TGTGCCAGCGGCTTCCAGGGTGTGGGTGAAAAACTGTTTTTT. Translated: CASGFQGVGEKLFF.

V is TRBV29-1 and J is TRBJ2-1; the D is unclear. This CDR3 is 11 amino acids long. The germline CDR1 and CDR2 sequences are SQVTM and ANQGSEA. Trimming cost V 3 bases and J 10 bases, with 10 bases left between them. In DNA form, the CDR3 reads TGCAGCGTTGACTCACCATTAGAGCAGTTCTTC. It yields the protein CSVDSPLEQFF.

V and J are TRBV5-1 and TRBJ1-5; the D gene is possibly TRBD1 (5 bases). V gave up 3 bases and J gave up 3 bases, with 7 bases separating them. CDR3 length: 13 residues. Germline V gene data show CDR1 as SGHRS and CDR2 as YFSETQ. The CDR3: CASSSGDNQPQHF. In nucleotides, the CDR3 is TGCGCCAGCAGCTCGGGGGACAATCAGCCCCAGCATTTT.

This clone has more than one count but fewer than ten. The chain couples TRBV7-8 to TRBJ2-2; D is perhaps TRBD1 or TRBD2 (5 bases each). V was clipped by 2 bases and J by 5 bases, with 12 bases between them. There are 15 residues in the CDR3. Germline loops: CDR1 SGHVS, CDR2 FQNEAQ. CDR3 DNA sequence: TGTGCCAGCAGCTTAAGTGGGGGTGTGACCGGGGAGCTGTTTTTT. Translated, it gives CASSLSGGVTGELFF.

The chain recombines TRBV7-3 with TRBJ2-1; 7 bases line up with TRBD1. The CDR3 length is 14 residues. CDR1 is SGHTA and CDR2 is FQGTGA in the germline V gene. V lost 2 bases, J lost 6 bases, and 4 bases stayed unmatched. Written as DNA, the CDR3 is TGTGCCAGCAGCTTACCGGGACAGTTCAATGAGCAGTTCTTC. Its translation: CASSLPGQFNEQFF.

The genes are TRBV6-5 and TRBJ1-1; D may be TRBD1 (6 bases). Germline CDR1 and CDR2: MNHEY and SVGAGI. CDR3 length: 14 residues. V was trimmed by 8 bases and J by 5 bases, leaving 18 bases between them. The chain's CDR3 is CASLVWGAKTEAFF. CDR3 sequence (DNA): TGTGCCAGCCTTGTATGGGGGGCCAAGACTGAAGCTTTCTTT.